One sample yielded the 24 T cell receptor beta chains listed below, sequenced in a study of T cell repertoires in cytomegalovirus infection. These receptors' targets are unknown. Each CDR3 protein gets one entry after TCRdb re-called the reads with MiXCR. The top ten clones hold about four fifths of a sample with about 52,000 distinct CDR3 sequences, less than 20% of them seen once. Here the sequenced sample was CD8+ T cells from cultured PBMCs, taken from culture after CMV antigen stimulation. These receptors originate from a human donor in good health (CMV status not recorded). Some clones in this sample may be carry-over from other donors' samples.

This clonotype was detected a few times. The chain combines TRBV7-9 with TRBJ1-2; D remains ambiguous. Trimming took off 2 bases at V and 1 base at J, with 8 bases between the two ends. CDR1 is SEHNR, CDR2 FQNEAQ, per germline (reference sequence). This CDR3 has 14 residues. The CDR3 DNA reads TGTGCCAGCAGCTTACACGAGATTAACTATGGCTACACCTTC. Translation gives CASSLHEINYGYTF. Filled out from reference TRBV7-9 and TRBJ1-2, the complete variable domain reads DTGVSQNPRHKITKRGQNVTFRCDPISEHNRLYWYRQTLGQGPEFLTYFQNEAQLEKSRLLSDRFSAERPKGSFSTLEIQRTEQGDSAMYLCASSLHEINYGYTFGSGTRLTVV.

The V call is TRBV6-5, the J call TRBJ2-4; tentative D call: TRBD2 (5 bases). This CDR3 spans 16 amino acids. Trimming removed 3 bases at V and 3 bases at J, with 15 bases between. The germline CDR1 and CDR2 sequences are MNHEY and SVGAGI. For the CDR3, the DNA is TGTGCCAGCAGTTATAGTCAGTCCGGGATCAAAAACATTCAGTACTTC. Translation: CASSYSQSGIKNIQYF.

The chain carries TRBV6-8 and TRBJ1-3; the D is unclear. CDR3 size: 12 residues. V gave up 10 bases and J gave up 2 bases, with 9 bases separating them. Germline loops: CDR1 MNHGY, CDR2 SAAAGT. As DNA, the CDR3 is TGTGCCACCCACGGCGCTGGAAACACCATATATTTT. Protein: CATHGAGNTIYF.

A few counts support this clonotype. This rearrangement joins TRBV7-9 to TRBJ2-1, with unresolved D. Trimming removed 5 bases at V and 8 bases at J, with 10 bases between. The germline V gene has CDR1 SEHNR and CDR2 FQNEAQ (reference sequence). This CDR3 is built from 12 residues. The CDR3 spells CASSQERDEQFF. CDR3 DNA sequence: TGTGCCAGCAGCCAGGAGCGCGATGAGCAGTTCTTC.

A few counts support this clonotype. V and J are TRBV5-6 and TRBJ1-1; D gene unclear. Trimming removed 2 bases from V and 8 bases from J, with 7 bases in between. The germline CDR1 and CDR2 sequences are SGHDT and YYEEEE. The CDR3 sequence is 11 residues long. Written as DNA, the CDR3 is TGTGCCAGCAGCTTTGACTTGGAAGCTTTCTTT. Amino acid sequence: CASSFDLEAFF.

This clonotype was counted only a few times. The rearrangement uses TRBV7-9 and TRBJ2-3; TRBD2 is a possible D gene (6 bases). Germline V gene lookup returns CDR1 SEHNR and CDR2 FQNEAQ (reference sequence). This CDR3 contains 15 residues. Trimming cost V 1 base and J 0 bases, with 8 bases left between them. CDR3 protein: CASSLGLASTDTQYF. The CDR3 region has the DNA TGTGCCAGCAGCTTAGGGCTAGCGAGCACAGATACGCAGTATTTT.

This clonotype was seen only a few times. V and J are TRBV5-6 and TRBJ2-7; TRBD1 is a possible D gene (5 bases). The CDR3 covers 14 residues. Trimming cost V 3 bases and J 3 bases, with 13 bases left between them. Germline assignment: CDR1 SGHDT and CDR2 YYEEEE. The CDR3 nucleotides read TGTGCCAGCAGCTCGGTGTACCAGGGCTACGAGCAGTACTTC. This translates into CASSSVYQGYEQYF.

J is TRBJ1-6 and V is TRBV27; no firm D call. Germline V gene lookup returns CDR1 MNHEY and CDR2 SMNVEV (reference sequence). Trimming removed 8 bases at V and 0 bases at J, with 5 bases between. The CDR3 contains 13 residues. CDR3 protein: CASASSYNSPLHF. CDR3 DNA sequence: TGTGCCAGCGCGAGCTCCTATAATTCACCCCTCCACTTT.

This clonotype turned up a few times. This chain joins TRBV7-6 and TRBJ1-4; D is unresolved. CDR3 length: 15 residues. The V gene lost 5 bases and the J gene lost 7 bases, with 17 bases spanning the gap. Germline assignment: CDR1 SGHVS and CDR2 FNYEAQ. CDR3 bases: TGTGCCAGCAGCCGGGAACCTCAGCTTCGTGAAAAACTGTTTTTT. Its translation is CASSREPQLREKLFF.

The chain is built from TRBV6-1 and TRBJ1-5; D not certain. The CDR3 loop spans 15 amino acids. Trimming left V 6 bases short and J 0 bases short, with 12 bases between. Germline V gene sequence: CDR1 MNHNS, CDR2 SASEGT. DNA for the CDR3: TGTGCCAGCAGATATGGGGTCCTTAGCAATCAGCCCCAGCATTTT. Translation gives CASRYGVLSNQPQHF.

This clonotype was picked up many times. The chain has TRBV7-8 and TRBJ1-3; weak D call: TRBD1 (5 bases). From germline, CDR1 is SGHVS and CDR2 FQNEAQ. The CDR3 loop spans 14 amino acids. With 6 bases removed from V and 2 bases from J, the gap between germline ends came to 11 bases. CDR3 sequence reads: CASSGGGTGNTIYF. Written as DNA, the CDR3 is TGTGCCAGCAGTGGGGGAGGCACTGGAAACACCATATATTTT.

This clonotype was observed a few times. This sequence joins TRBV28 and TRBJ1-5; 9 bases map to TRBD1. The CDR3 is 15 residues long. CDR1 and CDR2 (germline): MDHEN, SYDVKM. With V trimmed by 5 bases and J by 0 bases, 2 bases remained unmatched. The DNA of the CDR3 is TGTGCCAGCAGTCTACAGGGGGCTAGCAATCAGCCCCAGCATTTT. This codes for CASSLQGASNQPQHF.

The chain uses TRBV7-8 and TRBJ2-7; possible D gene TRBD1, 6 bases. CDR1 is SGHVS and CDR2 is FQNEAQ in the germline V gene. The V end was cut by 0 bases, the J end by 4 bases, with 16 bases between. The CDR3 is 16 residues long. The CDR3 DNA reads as TGTGCCAGCAGCTTAGCAGAGACAGGAACCCCTTACGAGCAGTACTTC. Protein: CASSLAETGTPYEQYF.

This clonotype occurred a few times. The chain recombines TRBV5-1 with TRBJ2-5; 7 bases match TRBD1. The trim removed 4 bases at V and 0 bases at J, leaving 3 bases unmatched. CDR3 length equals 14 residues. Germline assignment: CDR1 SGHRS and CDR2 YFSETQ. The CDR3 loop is CASSHGTDQETQYF. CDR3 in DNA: TGCGCCAGCAGCCATGGGACAGACCAAGAGACCCAGTACTTC.

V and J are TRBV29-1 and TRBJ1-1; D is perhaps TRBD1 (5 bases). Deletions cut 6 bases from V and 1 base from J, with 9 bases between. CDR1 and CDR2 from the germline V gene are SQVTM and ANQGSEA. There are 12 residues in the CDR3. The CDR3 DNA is TGCAGCGTCGGGGGTCGGAACACTGAAGCTTTCTTT. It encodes CSVGGRNTEAFF.

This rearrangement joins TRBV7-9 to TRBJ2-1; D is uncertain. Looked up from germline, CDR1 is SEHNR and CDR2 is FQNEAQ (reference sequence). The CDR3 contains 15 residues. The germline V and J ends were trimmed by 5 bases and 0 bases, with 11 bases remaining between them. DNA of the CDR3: TGTGCCAGCAGCCCCGAGAGAAGCTCCTACAATGAGCAGTTCTTC. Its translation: CASSPERSSYNEQFF. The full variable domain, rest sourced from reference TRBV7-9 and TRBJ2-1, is DTGVSQNPRHKITKRGQNVTFRCDPISEHNRLYWYRQTLGQGPEFLTYFQNEAQLEKSRLLSDRFSAERPKGSFSTLEIQRTEQGDSAMYLCASSPERSSYNEQFFGPGTRLTVL.

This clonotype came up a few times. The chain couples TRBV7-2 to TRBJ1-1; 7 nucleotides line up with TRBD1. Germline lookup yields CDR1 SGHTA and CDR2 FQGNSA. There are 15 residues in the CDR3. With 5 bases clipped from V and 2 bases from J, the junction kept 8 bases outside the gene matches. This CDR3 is CASSLRGGLNTEAFF. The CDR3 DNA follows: TGTGCCAGCAGCCTCCGAGGGGGCTTAAACACTGAAGCTTTCTTT.

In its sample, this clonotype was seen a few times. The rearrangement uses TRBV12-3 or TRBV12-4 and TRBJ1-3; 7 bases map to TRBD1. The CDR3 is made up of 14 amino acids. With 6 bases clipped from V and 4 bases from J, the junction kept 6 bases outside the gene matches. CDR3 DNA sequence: TGTGCCAGCAGCCGACAGGGAAACGGAAACACCATATATTTT. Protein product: CASSRQGNGNTIYF.

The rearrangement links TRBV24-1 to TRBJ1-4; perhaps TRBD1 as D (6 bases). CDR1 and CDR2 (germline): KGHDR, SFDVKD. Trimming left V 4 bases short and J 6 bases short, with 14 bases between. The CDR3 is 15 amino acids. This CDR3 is CATSDPGHGDEKLFF. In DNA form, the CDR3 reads TGTGCCACCAGTGACCCGGGACACGGGGATGAAAAACTGTTTTTT.

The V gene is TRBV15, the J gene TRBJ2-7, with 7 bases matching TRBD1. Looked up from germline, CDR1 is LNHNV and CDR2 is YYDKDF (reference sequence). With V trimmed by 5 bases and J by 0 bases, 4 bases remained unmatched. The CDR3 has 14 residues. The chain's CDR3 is CATSWGQSSYEQYF. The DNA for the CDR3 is TGTGCCACCAGCTGGGGACAGAGCTCCTACGAGCAGTACTTC.

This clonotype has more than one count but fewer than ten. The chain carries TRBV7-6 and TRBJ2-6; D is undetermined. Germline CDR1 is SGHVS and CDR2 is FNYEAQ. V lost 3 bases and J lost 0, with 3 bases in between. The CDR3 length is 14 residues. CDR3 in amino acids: CASSFSSGANVLTF. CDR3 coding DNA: TGTGCCAGCAGCTTCAGCTCTGGGGCCAACGTCCTGACTTTC.

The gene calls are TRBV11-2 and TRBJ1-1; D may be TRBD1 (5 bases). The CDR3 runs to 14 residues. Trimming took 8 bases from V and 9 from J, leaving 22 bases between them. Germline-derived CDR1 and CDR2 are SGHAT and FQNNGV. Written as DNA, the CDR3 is TGTGCCAGCGGGGAGGGGTCGGGGGAGTCGCAAGCTTTCTTT. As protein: CASGEGSGESQAFF.

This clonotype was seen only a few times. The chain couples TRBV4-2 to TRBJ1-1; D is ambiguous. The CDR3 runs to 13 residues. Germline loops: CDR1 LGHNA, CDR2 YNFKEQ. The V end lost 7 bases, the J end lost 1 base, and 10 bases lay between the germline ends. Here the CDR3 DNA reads TGTGCCAGCACCCCTGGCAGGAACACTGAAGCTTTCTTT. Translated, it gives CASTPGRNTEAFF.

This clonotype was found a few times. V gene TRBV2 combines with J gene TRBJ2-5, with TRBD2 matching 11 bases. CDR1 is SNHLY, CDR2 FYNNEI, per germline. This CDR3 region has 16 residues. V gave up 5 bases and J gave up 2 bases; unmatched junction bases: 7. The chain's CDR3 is CASSPGTSGPQETQYF. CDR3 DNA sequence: TGTGCCAGCAGTCCCGGGACTAGCGGCCCACAAGAGACCCAGTACTTC.